This T cell receptor beta chain is from a study of OX40 agonist ivuxolimab in advanced cancers. This clone is a singleton in its sample. This CDR3 is 17 amino acids long. The trim removed 3 bases at V and 8 bases at J, leaving 11 bases unmatched. The germline gives CDR1 LNHDA, CDR2 SQIVND (reference sequence). Profiled with immunoSEQ multiplex PCR; TCRdb holds only in-frame clones, not every one. This sample has 70,000 to 95,000 clones, with around 90% found just once. The sequences come from CD4+ or CD8+ T cells sorted from blood, collected in a trial of the OX40 agonist ivuxolimab. The receptor was derived from an adult with an advanced solid tumor such as melanoma, head and neck, liver or kidney cancer. V usage is TRBV19 and J usage is TRBJ2-1; 12 positions match TRBD2. The CDR3 protein is CASSIGLAGGPGDEQFF. CDR3 nucleotide sequence: TGTGCCAGTAGTATCGGGCTAGCGGGAGGGCCAGGGGATGAGCAGTTCTTC.